This T cell receptor beta chain originates from a study of blood T cell repertoires in COVID-19. The overall study: The United States, Italy and Spain were the sources of the acute and convalescent COVID-19 samples.

Source study methods: It was from reference gene primer amplification that nucleated cell counts were estimated. Sequenced by immunoSEQ multiplex PCR; TCRdb stores in-frame clones only, minus some. The DNA gave D and trimming, while V, J and clone size come from that table. Among about 220,000 clones, 88% were seen once, and the ten largest hold about 2.6%. Germline V gene lookup returns CDR1 MRHNA and CDR2 SNTAGT. The CDR3 is 13 residues long. V lost 6 bases and J 1 base, leaving 9 bases between the germline ends. The study drew participants aged roughly 18 to 89 years from 20 to 30 US areas. In assigning cohorts, the study relied on participant-reported clinical history.

The rearrangement links TRBV6-4 to TRBJ1-1; the D is unclear. This sequence was found in a woman aged 25 to 39 who had recovered from COVID-19. The specimen was PBMCs or T cells enriched from blood (not recorded which). CDR3 sequence: CASSVSGNTEAFF. The CDR3 DNA is TGTGCCAGCAGCGTATCGGGGAACACTGAAGCTTTCTTT.